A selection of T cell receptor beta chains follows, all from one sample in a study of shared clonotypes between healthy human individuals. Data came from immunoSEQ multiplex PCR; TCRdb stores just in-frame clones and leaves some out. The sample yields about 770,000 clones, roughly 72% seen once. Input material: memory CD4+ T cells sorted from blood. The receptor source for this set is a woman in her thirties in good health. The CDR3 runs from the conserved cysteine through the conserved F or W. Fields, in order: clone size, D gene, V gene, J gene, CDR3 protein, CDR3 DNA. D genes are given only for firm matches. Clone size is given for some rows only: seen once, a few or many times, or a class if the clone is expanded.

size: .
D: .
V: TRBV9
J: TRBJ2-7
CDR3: CASSVLERPYEQYF
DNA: TGTGCCAGCAGCGTACTGGAGCGCCCCTACGAGCAGTACTTC

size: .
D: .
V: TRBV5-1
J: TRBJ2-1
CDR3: CASSLVLGYNEQFF
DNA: TGCGCCAGCAGCTTGGTACTCGGGTACAATGAGCAGTTCTTC

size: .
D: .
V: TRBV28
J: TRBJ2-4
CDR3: CASSRVGEPGNIQYF
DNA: TGTGCCAGCAGTCGAGTGGGGGAGCCAGGGAACATTCAGTACTTC

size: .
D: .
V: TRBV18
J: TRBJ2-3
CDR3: CASSPIFLTPEITDTQYF
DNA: TGTGCCAGCTCACCTATTTTTCTGACTCCCGAGATCACAGATACGCAGTATTTT

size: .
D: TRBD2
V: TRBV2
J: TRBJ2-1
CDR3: CASSAGTSGLDEQFF
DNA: TGTGCCAGCAGCGCCGGGACTAGCGGCCTCGATGAGCAGTTCTTC

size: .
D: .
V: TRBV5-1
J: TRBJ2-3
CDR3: CASGLGLGDPAKDTQYF
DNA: TGCGCCAGCGGCCTTGGACTCGGCGATCCGGCTAAAGATACGCAGTATTTT

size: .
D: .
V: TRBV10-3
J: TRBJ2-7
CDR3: CAISLQTDHEQYF
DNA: TGTGCCATCAGCCTTCAAACGGACCACGAGCAGTACTTC

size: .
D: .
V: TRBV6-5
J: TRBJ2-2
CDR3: CASSETGNTGELFF
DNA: TGTGCCAGCAGTGAAACAGGGAACACCGGGGAGCTGTTTTTT

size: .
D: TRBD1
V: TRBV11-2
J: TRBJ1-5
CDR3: CASSWNRGRHQPQHF
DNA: TGTGCCAGCAGCTGGAACAGGGGCAGGCATCAGCCCCAGCATTTT

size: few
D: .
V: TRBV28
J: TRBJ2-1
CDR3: CASTTSGFGNEQFF
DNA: TGTGCCAGCACCACCTCGGGATTCGGGAATGAGCAGTTCTTC

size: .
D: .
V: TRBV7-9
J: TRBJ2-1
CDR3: CASSLEGAAVYNEQFF
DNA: TGTGCCAGCAGCTTAGAGGGAGCGGCGGTCTACAATGAGCAGTTCTTC

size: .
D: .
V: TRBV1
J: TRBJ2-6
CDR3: CTSSQRGEQGDFPGANVLTF
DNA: TGCACCAGCAGCCAAAGAGGAGAACAGGGGGACTTTCCCGGGGCCAACGTCCTGACTTTC

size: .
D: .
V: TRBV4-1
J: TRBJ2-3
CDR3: CASSQDLSGAIGDTQYF
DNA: TGCGCCAGCAGCCAAGATCTTTCGGGAGCAATCGGAGATACGCAGTATTTT

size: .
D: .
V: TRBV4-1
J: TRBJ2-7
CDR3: CASSQAGYEQYF
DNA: TGCGCCAGCAGCCAAGCGGGTTACGAGCAGTACTTC

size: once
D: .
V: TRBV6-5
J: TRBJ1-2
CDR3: CASSYSSPGPSYGYTF
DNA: TGTGCCAGCAGTTACTCGTCCCCAGGCCCCTCCTATGGCTACACCTTC

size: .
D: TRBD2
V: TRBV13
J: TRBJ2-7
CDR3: CASSFRVLGAGGWEQYF
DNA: TGTGCCAGCAGTTTCCGCGTCTTGGGGGCGGGAGGTTGGGAGCAGTACTTC

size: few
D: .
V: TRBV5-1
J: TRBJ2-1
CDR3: CASSGDTSSYNEQFF
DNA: TGCGCCAGCAGCGGGGACACCAGCTCCTACAATGAGCAGTTCTTC

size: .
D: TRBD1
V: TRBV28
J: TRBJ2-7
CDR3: CASSLPPRTGLYEQYF
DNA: TGTGCCAGCAGTTTACCCCCTCGGACAGGACTCTACGAGCAGTACTTC

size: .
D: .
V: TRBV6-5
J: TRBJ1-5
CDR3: CASSYSRSNQPQHF
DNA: TGTGCCAGCAGTTACTCACGGAGCAATCAGCCCCAGCATTTT

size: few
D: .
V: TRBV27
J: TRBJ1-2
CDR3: CASSPGGQDGYTF
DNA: TGTGCCAGCTCTCCGGGGGGGCAGGATGGCTACACCTTC

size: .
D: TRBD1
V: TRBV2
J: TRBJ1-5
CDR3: CASSERQGNQPQHF
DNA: TGTGCCAGCAGTGAAAGACAGGGTAATCAGCCCCAGCATTTT

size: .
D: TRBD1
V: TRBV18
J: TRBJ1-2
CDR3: CASSPVQGAGFDGYTF
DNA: TGTGCCAGCTCACCCGTACAGGGGGCCGGGTTTGATGGCTACACCTTC

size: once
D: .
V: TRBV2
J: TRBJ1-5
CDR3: CASSKLMDSNQPQHF
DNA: TGTGCCAGCAGTAAACTGATGGATAGCAATCAGCCCCAGCATTTT

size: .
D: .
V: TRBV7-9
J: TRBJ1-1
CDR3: CASSLGGRRGTEAFF
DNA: TGTGCCAGCAGCTTAGGTGGCCGCCGTGGCACTGAAGCTTTCTTT

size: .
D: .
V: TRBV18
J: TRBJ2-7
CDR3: CASSSDLGSYEQYF
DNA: TGTGCCAGCTCATCGGACCTCGGCAGCTACGAGCAGTACTTC

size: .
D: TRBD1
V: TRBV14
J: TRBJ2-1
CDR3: CASSQMLGTGYNEQFF
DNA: TGTGCCAGCAGCCAAATGCTAGGGACAGGGTACAATGAGCAGTTCTTC

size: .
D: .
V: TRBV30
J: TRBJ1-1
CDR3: CAWGPPNAFF
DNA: TGTGCCTGGGGACCCCCGAACGCTTTCTTT

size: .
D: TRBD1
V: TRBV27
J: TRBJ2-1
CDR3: CASGLRSDRESNEQFF
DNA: TGTGCCAGCGGTCTGAGAAGCGACAGGGAATCCAATGAGCAGTTCTTC

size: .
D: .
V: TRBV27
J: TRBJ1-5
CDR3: CASRRTANSNQPQHF
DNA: TGTGCCAGCCGACGGACAGCTAATAGCAATCAGCCCCAGCATTTT

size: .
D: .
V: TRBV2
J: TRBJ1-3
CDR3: CASSHGRISGNTIYF
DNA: TGTGCCAGCAGTCATGGACGGATATCTGGAAACACCATATATTTT

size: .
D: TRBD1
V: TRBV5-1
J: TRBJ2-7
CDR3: CASSPQSGTDGEQYF
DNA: TGCGCCAGCAGCCCGCAATCCGGGACAGACGGCGAGCAGTACTTC

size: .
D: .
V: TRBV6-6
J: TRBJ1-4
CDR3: CASSYRMDGGKLFF
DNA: TGTGCCAGCAGTTACCGTATGGACGGGGGAAAACTGTTTTTT

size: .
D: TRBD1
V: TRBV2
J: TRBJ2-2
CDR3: CASSQQGTNTGELFF
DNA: TGTGCCAGCAGTCAACAGGGGACGAACACCGGGGAGCTGTTTTTT

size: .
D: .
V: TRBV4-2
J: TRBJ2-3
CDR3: CASSQDSASGTDTQYF
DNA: TGTGCCAGCAGCCAAGATTCGGCTAGCGGCACAGATACGCAGTATTTT

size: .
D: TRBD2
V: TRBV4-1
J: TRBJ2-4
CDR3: CASSQVAGATKNIQYF
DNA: TGCGCCAGCAGCCAAGTGGCGGGAGCGACCAAAAACATTCAGTACTTC

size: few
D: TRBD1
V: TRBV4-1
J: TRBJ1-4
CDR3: CASSQHGTGDEKLFF
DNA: TGCGCCAGCAGCCAGCACGGGACAGGGGATGAAAAACTGTTTTTT

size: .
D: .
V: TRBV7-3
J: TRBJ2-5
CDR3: CASSETGRETQYF
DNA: TGTGCCAGCAGTGAGACAGGGAGGGAGACCCAGTACTTC

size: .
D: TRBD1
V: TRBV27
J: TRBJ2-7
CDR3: CASSSGQGAREQYF
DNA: TGTGCCAGCAGTTCTGGCCAGGGGGCGCGGGAGCAGTACTTC

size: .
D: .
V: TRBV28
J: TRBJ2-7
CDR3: CASSLFATAYEQYF
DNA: TGTGCCAGCAGTTTATTCGCGACAGCCTACGAGCAGTACTTC

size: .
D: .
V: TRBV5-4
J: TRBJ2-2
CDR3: CASSSGTNTGELFF
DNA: TGTGCCAGCAGCTCCGGGACTAACACCGGGGAGCTGTTTTTT

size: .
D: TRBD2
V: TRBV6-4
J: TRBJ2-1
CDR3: CASSLLAGNEQFF
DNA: TGTGCCAGCAGTCTACTAGCGGGCAATGAGCAGTTCTTC

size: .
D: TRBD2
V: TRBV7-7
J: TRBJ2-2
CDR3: CASSSTSGHGTGELFF
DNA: TGTGCCAGCAGCTCCACTAGCGGTCATGGGACCGGGGAGCTGTTTTTT

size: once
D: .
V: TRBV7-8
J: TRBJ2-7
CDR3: CASSRTKGPLSEQYF
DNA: TGTGCCAGCAGCCGAACAAAAGGGCCCCTAAGCGAGCAGTACTTC

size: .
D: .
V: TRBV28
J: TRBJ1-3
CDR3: CASSPGDKGNTIYF
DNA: TGTGCCAGCAGTCCGGGGGACAAGGGAAACACCATATATTTT